The rows below give T cell receptor beta chains drawn from one sample of a study of radiation and T cells in renal cell carcinoma. The table came from immunoSEQ multiplex PCR; TCRdb's copy has only in-frame clones and leaves some out. The sample holds 100,000 to 150,000 clones, roughly four fifths seen once. The sample consisted of blood, taken from a patient whose treatment included radiotherapy and nephrectomy. Receptors originate from a man between 45 and 60 years old with renal cell carcinoma. CDR3s include the opening cysteine and the closing phenylalanine or tryptophan. Each record gives: V gene, D gene, J gene, clone size, CDR3 protein, CDR3 DNA. The D gene is left open where the match is weak. Where a row states a size, it is once, few, many or the class of an expanded clone; other rows omit it.

v_gene: TRBV5-1
d_gene: -
j_gene: TRBJ2-7
abundance: -
CDR3aa: CASSLGPRDRTYEQYF
CDR3nt: TGCGCCAGCAGCTTGGGGCCCAGGGATAGAACCTACGAGCAGTACTTC

v_gene: TRBV19
d_gene: -
j_gene: TRBJ1-2
abundance: once
CDR3aa: CASSVSTGTLLGYTF
CDR3nt: TGTGCCAGTAGTGTAAGCACTGGGACTTTGCTGGGCTACACCTTC

v_gene: TRBV30
d_gene: -
j_gene: TRBJ2-1
abundance: -
CDR3aa: CAWSVGSSYNEQFF
CDR3nt: TGTGCCTGGAGTGTTGGGAGTTCCTACAATGAGCAGTTCTTC

v_gene: TRBV15
d_gene: TRBD1
j_gene: TRBJ2-1
abundance: -
CDR3aa: CATSEGQGLSYEQFF
CDR3nt: TGTGCCACCAGCGAGGGACAGGGTTTGAGTTATGAGCAGTTCTTC

v_gene: TRBV15
d_gene: -
j_gene: TRBJ2-7
abundance: -
CDR3aa: CATSRADRRYEQYF
CDR3nt: TGTGCCACCAGCAGAGCCGACCGGCGCTACGAGCAGTACTTC

v_gene: TRBV6-4
d_gene: -
j_gene: TRBJ2-3
abundance: few
CDR3aa: CASSPEGGDTDTQYF
CDR3nt: TGTGCCAGCTCCCCGGAAGGGGGGGACACAGATACGCAGTATTTT

v_gene: TRBV7-3
d_gene: -
j_gene: TRBJ2-1
abundance: -
CDR3aa: CASSLGVGDLDEQFF
CDR3nt: TGTGCCAGCAGCTTGGGTGTAGGAGACCTGGATGAGCAGTTCTTC

v_gene: TRBV18
d_gene: TRBD1
j_gene: TRBJ1-1
abundance: -
CDR3aa: CASSPTTGDRGTEAFF
CDR3nt: TGTGCCAGCTCACCGACGACAGGGGATAGGGGAACTGAAGCTTTCTTT

v_gene: TRBV6-1
d_gene: TRBD2
j_gene: TRBJ2-1
abundance: -
CDR3aa: CASKKAGGKNEQFF
CDR3nt: TGTGCCAGCAAGAAAGCGGGAGGAAAGAATGAGCAGTTCTTC

v_gene: TRBV20-1
d_gene: -
j_gene: TRBJ2-5
abundance: -
CDR3aa: CSALRQYQYF
CDR3nt: TGCAGTGCCCTTAGACAGTATCAGTACTTC

v_gene: TRBV13
d_gene: -
j_gene: TRBJ2-7
abundance: -
CDR3aa: CASSQRSGLGSYEQYF
CDR3nt: TGTGCCAGCAGCCAACGGAGCGGTTTAGGGTCCTACGAGCAGTACTTC

v_gene: TRBV9
d_gene: -
j_gene: TRBJ1-1
abundance: -
CDR3aa: CASGLNTEAFF
CDR3nt: TGTGCCAGCGGATTGAACACTGAAGCTTTCTTT

v_gene: TRBV5-1
d_gene: -
j_gene: TRBJ2-7
abundance: -
CDR3aa: CASSLVGDEQYF
CDR3nt: TGCGCCAGCAGCTTGGTAGGGGACGAGCAGTACTTC

v_gene: TRBV9
d_gene: -
j_gene: TRBJ2-3
abundance: -
CDR3aa: CASSVEGVGGPSTDTQYF
CDR3nt: TGTGCCAGCAGCGTAGAAGGTGTTGGGGGGCCTAGCACAGATACGCAGTATTTT

v_gene: TRBV14
d_gene: TRBD2
j_gene: TRBJ2-1
abundance: -
CDR3aa: CASSPSGRVGNEQFF
CDR3nt: TGTGCCAGCAGCCCTAGCGGGAGAGTAGGCAATGAGCAGTTCTTC

v_gene: TRBV5-1
d_gene: -
j_gene: TRBJ2-5
abundance: -
CDR3aa: CASSFKGPEAQYF
CDR3nt: TGCGCCAGCAGCTTTAAGGGGCCGGAGGCCCAGTACTTC

v_gene: TRBV25-1
d_gene: -
j_gene: TRBJ2-7
abundance: -
CDR3aa: CASTMGGLYEQYF
CDR3nt: TGTGCCAGCACCATGGGGGGGCTCTACGAGCAGTACTTC

v_gene: TRBV7-2
d_gene: -
j_gene: TRBJ1-2
abundance: -
CDR3aa: CASSIKEGGYTF
CDR3nt: TGTGCCAGCAGCATAAAGGAAGGTGGCTACACCTTC

v_gene: TRBV14
d_gene: -
j_gene: TRBJ2-7
abundance: -
CDR3aa: CASSQVARSLYPPYEQYF
CDR3nt: TGTGCCAGCAGCCAAGTTGCCAGGTCCTTATATCCCCCCTACGAGCAGTACTTC

v_gene: TRBV27
d_gene: -
j_gene: TRBJ2-2
abundance: -
CDR3aa: CASSLSRTGELFF
CDR3nt: TGTGCCAGCAGTTTATCGCGGACCGGGGAGCTGTTTTTT

v_gene: TRBV9
d_gene: -
j_gene: TRBJ1-3
abundance: -
CDR3aa: CASSVDSFSGNTIYF
CDR3nt: TGTGCCAGCAGCGTAGACAGTTTCTCTGGAAACACCATATATTTT

v_gene: TRBV5-1
d_gene: -
j_gene: TRBJ2-5
abundance: -
CDR3aa: CASSLAQETQYF
CDR3nt: TGCGCCAGCAGCTTGGCCCAAGAGACCCAGTACTTC

v_gene: TRBV5-1
d_gene: TRBD1
j_gene: TRBJ1-2
abundance: -
CDR3aa: CASSLGGQTPYGYTF
CDR3nt: TGCGCCAGCAGCTTGGGGGGACAGACACCCTATGGCTACACCTTC

v_gene: TRBV2
d_gene: -
j_gene: TRBJ1-6
abundance: -
CDR3aa: CASTDNSPLHF
CDR3nt: TGTGCCAGCACCGATAATTCACCCCTCCACTTT

v_gene: TRBV6-5
d_gene: -
j_gene: TRBJ2-1
abundance: -
CDR3aa: CASGFLDEQFF
CDR3nt: TGTGCCAGCGGATTCTTGGATGAGCAGTTCTTC

v_gene: TRBV18
d_gene: -
j_gene: TRBJ1-5
abundance: -
CDR3aa: CASSPQAGSDQPQHF
CDR3nt: TGTGCCAGCTCACCACAAGCAGGTTCGGATCAGCCCCAGCATTTT

v_gene: TRBV9
d_gene: TRBD2
j_gene: TRBJ2-1
abundance: -
CDR3aa: CASSGSGEYNEQFF
CDR3nt: TGTGCCAGCAGCGGTAGCGGGGAGTACAATGAGCAGTTCTTC

v_gene: TRBV11-3
d_gene: -
j_gene: TRBJ2-6
abundance: -
CDR3aa: CASSFAGTAFSGANVLTF
CDR3nt: TGTGCCAGCAGCTTCGCGGGGACAGCTTTCTCTGGGGCCAACGTCCTGACTTTC

v_gene: TRBV9
d_gene: TRBD1
j_gene: TRBJ1-1
abundance: -
CDR3aa: CASSVGGGQGTEAFF
CDR3nt: TGTGCCAGCAGCGTCGGTGGGGGACAGGGCACTGAAGCTTTCTTT

v_gene: TRBV4-2
d_gene: -
j_gene: TRBJ1-2
abundance: -
CDR3aa: CASSRGSDVDRNPLGHYGYTF
CDR3nt: TGTGCCAGCAGCCGAGGGAGTGATGTCGACAGGAACCCTTTGGGACACTATGGCTACACCTTC

v_gene: TRBV11-2
d_gene: -
j_gene: TRBJ1-1
abundance: few
CDR3aa: CASSLGRYTEAFF
CDR3nt: TGTGCCAGCAGCTTAGGGAGATACACTGAAGCTTTCTTT

v_gene: TRBV4-3
d_gene: TRBD1
j_gene: TRBJ1-1
abundance: -
CDR3aa: CASSLREGAWTEAFF
CDR3nt: TGCGCCAGCAGCCTAAGAGAGGGGGCTTGGACTGAAGCTTTCTTT

v_gene: TRBV30
d_gene: -
j_gene: TRBJ2-2
abundance: -
CDR3aa: CASKIGAGDTGELFF
CDR3nt: TGTGCCTCCAAAATCGGGGCTGGGGACACCGGGGAGCTGTTTTTT

v_gene: TRBV6-6
d_gene: -
j_gene: TRBJ2-3
abundance: -
CDR3aa: CASSSDRDTYTDTQYF
CDR3nt: TGTGCCAGCAGCTCCGACCGGGATACTTACACAGATACGCAGTATTTT

v_gene: TRBV30
d_gene: TRBD1
j_gene: TRBJ1-1
abundance: -
CDR3aa: CAWSFPPDRFSEAFF
CDR3nt: TGTGCCTGGAGTTTCCCCCCGGACAGGTTCTCTGAAGCTTTCTTT

v_gene: TRBV6-1
d_gene: TRBD2
j_gene: TRBJ2-5
abundance: -
CDR3aa: CASTILRGSSETQYF
CDR3nt: TGTGCCAGCACCATCCTTCGCGGGAGCTCAGAGACCCAGTACTTC

v_gene: TRBV2
d_gene: -
j_gene: TRBJ2-3
abundance: -
CDR3aa: CASGSADTQYF
CDR3nt: TGTGCCAGCGGGTCCGCAGATACGCAGTATTTT

v_gene: TRBV11-2
d_gene: TRBD2
j_gene: TRBJ2-2
abundance: -
CDR3aa: CASSPTSGSGTGELFF
CDR3nt: TGTGCCAGCAGCCCGACTAGCGGGAGTGGTACCGGGGAGCTGTTTTTT

v_gene: TRBV27
d_gene: -
j_gene: TRBJ1-5
abundance: few
CDR3aa: CASSLFPPQGNQPQHF
CDR3nt: TGTGCCAGCAGTTTATTCCCCCCACAGGGAAATCAGCCCCAGCATTTT

v_gene: TRBV5-4
d_gene: -
j_gene: TRBJ1-1
abundance: -
CDR3aa: CASSATGLDTEAFF
CDR3nt: TGTGCCAGCAGCGCAACAGGGCTCGACACTGAAGCTTTCTTT

v_gene: TRBV14
d_gene: TRBD2
j_gene: TRBJ2-1
abundance: -
CDR3aa: CASRVTSGSLIGEQFF
CDR3nt: TGTGCCAGCAGGGTCACTAGCGGGAGTCTAATCGGTGAGCAGTTCTTC

v_gene: TRBV19
d_gene: TRBD1
j_gene: TRBJ1-2
abundance: -
CDR3aa: CASRKGQGAGYTF
CDR3nt: TGTGCCAGTAGGAAAGGACAGGGTGCTGGCTACACCTTC

v_gene: TRBV10-3
d_gene: -
j_gene: TRBJ2-5
abundance: -
CDR3aa: CAISKQGPQTQYF
CDR3nt: TGTGCCATCAGTAAACAGGGCCCACAGACCCAGTACTTC

v_gene: TRBV5-1
d_gene: TRBD1
j_gene: TRBJ1-1
abundance: -
CDR3aa: CASSLVRDRDTEAFF
CDR3nt: TGCGCCAGCAGCTTGGTCCGGGACAGGGATACTGAAGCTTTCTTT

v_gene: TRBV5-1
d_gene: TRBD2
j_gene: TRBJ2-5
abundance: -
CDR3aa: CASSSGTRGQETQYF
CDR3nt: TGCGCCAGCAGCTCCGGGACTAGGGGTCAAGAGACCCAGTACTTC

v_gene: TRBV28
d_gene: -
j_gene: TRBJ1-2
abundance: -
CDR3aa: CASSSRGGYTF
CDR3nt: TGTGCCAGCAGTTCCCGGGGTGGCTACACCTTC

v_gene: TRBV28
d_gene: TRBD1
j_gene: TRBJ2-7
abundance: -
CDR3aa: CASSSGTGTYEQYF
CDR3nt: TGTGCCAGCAGCTCCGGGACAGGAACCTACGAGCAGTACTTC

v_gene: TRBV10-3
d_gene: -
j_gene: TRBJ2-7
abundance: -
CDR3aa: CAISESGGRSYEQYF
CDR3nt: TGTGCCATCAGTGAGTCGGGCGGGCGCTCCTACGAGCAGTACTTC